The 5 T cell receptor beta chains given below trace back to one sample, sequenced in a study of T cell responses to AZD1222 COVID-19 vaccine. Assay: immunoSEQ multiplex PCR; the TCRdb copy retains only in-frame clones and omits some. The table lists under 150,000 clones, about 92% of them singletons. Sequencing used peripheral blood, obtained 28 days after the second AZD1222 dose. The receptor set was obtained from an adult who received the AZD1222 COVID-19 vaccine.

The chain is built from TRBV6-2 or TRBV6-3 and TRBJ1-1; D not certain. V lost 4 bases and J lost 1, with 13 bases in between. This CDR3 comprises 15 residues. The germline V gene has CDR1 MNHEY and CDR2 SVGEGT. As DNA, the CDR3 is TGTGCCAGCAGTTCTGTCAAGTCACCGAACACTGAAGCTTTCTTT. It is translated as CASSSVKSPNTEAFF.

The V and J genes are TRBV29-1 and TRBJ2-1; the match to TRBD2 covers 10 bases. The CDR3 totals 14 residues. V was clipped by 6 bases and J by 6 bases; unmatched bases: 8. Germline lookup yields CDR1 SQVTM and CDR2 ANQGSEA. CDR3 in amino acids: CSVKAGGVVNEQFF. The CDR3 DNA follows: TGCAGCGTAAAAGCGGGAGGGGTTGTCAATGAGCAGTTCTTC.

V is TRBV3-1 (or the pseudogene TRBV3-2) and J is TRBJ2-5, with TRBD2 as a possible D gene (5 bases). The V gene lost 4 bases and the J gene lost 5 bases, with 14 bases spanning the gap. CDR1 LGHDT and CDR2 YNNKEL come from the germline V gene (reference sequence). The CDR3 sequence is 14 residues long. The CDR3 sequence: CASSRGPPAETQYF. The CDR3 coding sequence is TGTGCCAGCAGCCGAGGGCCCCCCGCGGAGACCCAGTACTTC.

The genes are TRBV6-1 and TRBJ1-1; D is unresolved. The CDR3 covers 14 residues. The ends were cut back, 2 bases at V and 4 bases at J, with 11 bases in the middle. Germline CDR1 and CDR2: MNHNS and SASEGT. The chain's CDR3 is CASSERARGTEAFF. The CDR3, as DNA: TGTGCCAGCAGTGAAAGGGCCCGGGGCACTGAAGCTTTCTTT.

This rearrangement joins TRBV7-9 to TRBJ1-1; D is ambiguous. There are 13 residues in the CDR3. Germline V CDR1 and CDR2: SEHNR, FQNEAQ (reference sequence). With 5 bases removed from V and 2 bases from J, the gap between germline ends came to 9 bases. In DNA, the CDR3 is TGTGCCAGCAGCAATCAATTAAACACTGAAGCTTTCTTT. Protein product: CASSNQLNTEAFF. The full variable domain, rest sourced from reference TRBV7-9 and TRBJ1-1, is DTGVSQNPRHKITKRGQNVTFRCDPISEHNRLYWYRQTLGQGPEFLTYFQNEAQLEKSRLLSDRFSAERPKGSFSTLEIQRTEQGDSAMYLCASSNQLNTEAFFGQGTRLTVV.